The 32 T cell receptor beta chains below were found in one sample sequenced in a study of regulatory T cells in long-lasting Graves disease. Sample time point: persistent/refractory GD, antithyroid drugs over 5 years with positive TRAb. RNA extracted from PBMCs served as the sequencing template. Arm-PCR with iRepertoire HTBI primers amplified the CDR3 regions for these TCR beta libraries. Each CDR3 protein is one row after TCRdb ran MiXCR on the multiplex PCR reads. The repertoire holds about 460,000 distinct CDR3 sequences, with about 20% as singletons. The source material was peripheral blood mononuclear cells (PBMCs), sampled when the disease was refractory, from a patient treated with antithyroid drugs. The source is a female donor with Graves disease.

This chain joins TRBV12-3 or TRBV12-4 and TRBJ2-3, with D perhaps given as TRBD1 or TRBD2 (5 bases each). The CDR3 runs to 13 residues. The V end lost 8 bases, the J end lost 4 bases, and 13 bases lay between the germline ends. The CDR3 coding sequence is TGTGCCAGCCGACCTGGGGGTGCAGATACGCAGTATTTT. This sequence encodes CASRPGGADTQYF.

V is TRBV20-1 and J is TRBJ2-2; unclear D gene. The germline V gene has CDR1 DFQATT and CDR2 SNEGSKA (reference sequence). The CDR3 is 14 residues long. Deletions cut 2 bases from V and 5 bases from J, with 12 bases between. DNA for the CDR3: TGCAGTGCTAGACCCCCTCTTGGGACCGGGGAGCTGTTTTTT. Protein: CSARPPLGTGELFF.

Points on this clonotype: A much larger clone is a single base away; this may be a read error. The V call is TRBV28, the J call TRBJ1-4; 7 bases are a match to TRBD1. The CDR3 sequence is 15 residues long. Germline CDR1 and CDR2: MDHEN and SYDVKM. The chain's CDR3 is CASSLGTAMTEKLVF. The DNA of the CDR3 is TGTGCCAGCAGTTTAGGGACAGCTATGACTGAAAAACTGGTTTTT.

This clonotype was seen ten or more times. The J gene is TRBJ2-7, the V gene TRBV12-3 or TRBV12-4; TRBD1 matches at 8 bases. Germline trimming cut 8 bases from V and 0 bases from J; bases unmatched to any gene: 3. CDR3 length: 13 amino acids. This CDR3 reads CASGGTGSYEQYF. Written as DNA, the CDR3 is TGTGCCAGCGGCGGGACAGGCTCCTACGAGCAGTACTTC.

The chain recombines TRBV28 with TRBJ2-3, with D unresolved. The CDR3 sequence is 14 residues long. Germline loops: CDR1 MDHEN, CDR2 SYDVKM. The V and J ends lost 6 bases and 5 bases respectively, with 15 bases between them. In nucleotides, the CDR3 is TGTGCCAGCAGCCCTCGAGGCTTGCGAGATACGCAGTATTTT. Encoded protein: CASSPRGLRDTQYF.

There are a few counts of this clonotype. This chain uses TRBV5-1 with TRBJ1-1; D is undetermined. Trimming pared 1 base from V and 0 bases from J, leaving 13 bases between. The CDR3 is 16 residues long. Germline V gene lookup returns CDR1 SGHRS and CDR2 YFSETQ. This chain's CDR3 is CASSLRPNSMNTEAFF. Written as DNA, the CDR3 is TGCGCCAGCAGCTTGCGTCCGAACTCAATGAACACTGAAGCTTTCTTT.

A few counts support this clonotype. This CDR3 is CASSPPGVADTQYF. CDR3 nucleotide sequence: TGTGCCAGCAGTCCCCCGGGGGTCGCAGATACGCAGTATTTT. The chain has TRBV28 and TRBJ2-3; perhaps TRBD2 as D (6 bases). V lost 5 bases to trimming and J lost 4 bases, with 13 bases between them. Germline V gives CDR1 MDHEN, CDR2 SYDVKM. CDR3 length equals 14 residues. Looking up the rest from reference TRBV28 and TRBJ2-3 gives the full variable domain: DVKVTQSSRYLVKRTGEKVFLECVQDMDHENMFWYRQDPGLGLRLIYFSYDVKMKEKGDIPEGYSVSREKKERFSLILESASTNQTSMYLCASSPPGVADTQYFGPGTRLTVL.

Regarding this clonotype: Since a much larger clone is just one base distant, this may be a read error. CDR3 region: CASLLGGSSNQPQHF. CDR3 nucleotides: TGTGCCAGCCTACTCGGGGGATCCAGCAATCAGCCCCAGCATTTT. This chain links TRBV12-3 or TRBV12-4 with TRBJ1-5, with D tentatively TRBD1 (5 bases). This CDR3 comprises 15 residues. Deletions cut 8 bases from V and 1 base from J, with 15 bases between.

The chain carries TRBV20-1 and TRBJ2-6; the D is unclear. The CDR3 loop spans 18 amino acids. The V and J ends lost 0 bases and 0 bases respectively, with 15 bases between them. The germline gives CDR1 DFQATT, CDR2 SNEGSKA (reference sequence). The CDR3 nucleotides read TGCAGTGCTAGAGATCTATTTGGCGCCGCCTCTGGGGCCAACGTCCTGACTTTC. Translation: CSARDLFGAASGANVLTF.

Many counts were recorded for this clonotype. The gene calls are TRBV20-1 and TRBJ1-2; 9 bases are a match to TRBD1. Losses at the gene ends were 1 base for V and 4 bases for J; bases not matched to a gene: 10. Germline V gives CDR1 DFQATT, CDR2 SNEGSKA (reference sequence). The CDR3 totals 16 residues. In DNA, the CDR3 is TGCAGTGCTAGAGCGGGGGACAGGGTTTTAGCCTATGGCTACACCTTC. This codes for CSARAGDRVLAYGYTF.

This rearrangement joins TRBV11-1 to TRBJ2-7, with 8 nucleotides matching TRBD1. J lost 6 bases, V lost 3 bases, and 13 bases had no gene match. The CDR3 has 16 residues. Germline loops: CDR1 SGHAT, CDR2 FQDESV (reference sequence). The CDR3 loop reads CASSFFGQGAAGEQYF. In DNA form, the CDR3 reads TGTGCCAGCAGCTTTTTTGGACAGGGCGCCGCGGGCGAGCAGTACTTC.

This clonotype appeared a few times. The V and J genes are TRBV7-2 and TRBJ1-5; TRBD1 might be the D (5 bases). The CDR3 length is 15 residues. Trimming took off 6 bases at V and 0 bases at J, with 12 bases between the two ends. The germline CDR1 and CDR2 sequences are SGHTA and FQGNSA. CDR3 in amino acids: CASSLTVNSNQPQHF. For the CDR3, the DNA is TGTGCCAGCAGTTTGACAGTAAATAGCAATCAGCCCCAGCATTTT.

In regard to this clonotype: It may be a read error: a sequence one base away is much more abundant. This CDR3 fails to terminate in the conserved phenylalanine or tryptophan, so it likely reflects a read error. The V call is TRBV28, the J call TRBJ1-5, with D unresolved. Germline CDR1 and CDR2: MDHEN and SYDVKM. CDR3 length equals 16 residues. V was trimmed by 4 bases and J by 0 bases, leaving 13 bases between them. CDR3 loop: CASSSSRVYSNQPQHL. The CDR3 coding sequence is TGTGCCAGCAGTTCATCGCGCGTTTATAGCAATCAGCCCCAGCATTTA.

CDR3 in amino acids: CASMGRSYGYTF. CDR3 DNA sequence: TGTGCCAGTATGGGCAGATCCTATGGCTACACCTTC. This chain connects TRBV19 to TRBJ1-2; unclear D gene. The CDR3 runs to 12 residues. Germline CDR1 and CDR2: LNHDA and SQIVND (reference sequence). V shed 7 bases and J shed 4 bases, with 10 bases lying between them.

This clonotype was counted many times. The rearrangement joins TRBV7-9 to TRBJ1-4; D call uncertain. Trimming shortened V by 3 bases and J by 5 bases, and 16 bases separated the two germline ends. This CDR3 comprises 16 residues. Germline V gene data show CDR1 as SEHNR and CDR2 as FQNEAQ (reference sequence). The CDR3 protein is CASSFTWNNRNEKLFF. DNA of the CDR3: TGTGCCAGCAGCTTCACCTGGAACAATAGAAATGAAAAACTGTTTTTT.

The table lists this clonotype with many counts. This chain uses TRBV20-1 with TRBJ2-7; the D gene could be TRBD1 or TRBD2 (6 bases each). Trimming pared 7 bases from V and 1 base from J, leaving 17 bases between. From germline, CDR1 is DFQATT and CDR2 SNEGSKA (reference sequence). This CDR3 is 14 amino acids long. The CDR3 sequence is CSVLKGGGSYEQYF. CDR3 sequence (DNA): TGCAGTGTTCTAAAGGGGGGTGGTTCCTACGAGCAGTACTTC.

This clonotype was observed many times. The CDR3 region has the DNA TGCAGTGCCCCGAGGGACACGTATGCTTTCTTT. This translates into CSAPRDTYAFF. The chain joins TRBV20-1 to TRBJ1-1; possibly TRBD1 for D (6 bases). V was trimmed by 6 bases and J by 11 bases, leaving 16 bases between them. The CDR3 sequence is 11 residues long. The V gene's germline CDR1 is DFQATT and CDR2 SNEGSKA (reference sequence).

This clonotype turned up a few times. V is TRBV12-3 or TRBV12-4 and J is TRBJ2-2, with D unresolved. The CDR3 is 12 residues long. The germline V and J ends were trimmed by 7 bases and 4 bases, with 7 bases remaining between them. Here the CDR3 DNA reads TGTGCCAGCAACCTCGGCACCGGGGAGCTGTTTTTT. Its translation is CASNLGTGELFF.

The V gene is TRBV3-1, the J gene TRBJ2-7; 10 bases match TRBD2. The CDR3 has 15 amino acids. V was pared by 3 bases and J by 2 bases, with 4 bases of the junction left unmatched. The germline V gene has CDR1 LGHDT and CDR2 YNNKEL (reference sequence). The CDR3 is CASSHPSGGAYEQYF. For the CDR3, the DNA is TGTGCCAGCAGCCACCCAAGCGGGGGGGCCTACGAGCAGTACTTC.

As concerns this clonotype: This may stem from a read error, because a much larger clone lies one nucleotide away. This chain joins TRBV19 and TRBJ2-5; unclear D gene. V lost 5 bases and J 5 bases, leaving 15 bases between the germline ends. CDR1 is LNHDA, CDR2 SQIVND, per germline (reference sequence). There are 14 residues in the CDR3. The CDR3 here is CASSSSRWVETQYF. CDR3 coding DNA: TGTGCCAGTAGTTCTTCGAGATGGGTCGAGACCCAGTACTTC.

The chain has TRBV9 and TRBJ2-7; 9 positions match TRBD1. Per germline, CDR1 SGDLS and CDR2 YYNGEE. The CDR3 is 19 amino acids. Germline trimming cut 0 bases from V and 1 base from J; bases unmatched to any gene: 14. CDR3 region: CASSVGGSGTGRISYEQYF. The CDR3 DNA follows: TGTGCCAGCAGCGTAGGGGGGTCCGGGACAGGGAGGATATCCTACGAGCAGTACTTC.

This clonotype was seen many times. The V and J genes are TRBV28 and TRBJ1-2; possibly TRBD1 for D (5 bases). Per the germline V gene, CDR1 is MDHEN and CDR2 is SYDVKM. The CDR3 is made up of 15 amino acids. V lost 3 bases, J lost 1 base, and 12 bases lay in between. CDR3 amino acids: CASSFLGTDNYGYTF. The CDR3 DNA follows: TGTGCCAGCAGTTTTTTGGGGACGGATAACTATGGCTACACCTTC.

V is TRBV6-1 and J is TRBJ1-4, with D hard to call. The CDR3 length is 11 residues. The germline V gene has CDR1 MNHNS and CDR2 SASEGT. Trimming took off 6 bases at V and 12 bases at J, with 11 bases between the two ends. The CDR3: CASSDYAELFF. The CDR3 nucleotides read TGTGCCAGCAGCGACTACGCGGAACTGTTTTTT.

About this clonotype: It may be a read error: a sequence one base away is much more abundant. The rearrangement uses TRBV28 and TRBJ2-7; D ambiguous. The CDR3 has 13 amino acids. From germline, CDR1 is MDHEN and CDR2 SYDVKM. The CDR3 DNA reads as TGTGCCAGCAGTTCCAAGTCGCGCTACGGGCAGTACTTC. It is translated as CASSSKSRYGQYF.

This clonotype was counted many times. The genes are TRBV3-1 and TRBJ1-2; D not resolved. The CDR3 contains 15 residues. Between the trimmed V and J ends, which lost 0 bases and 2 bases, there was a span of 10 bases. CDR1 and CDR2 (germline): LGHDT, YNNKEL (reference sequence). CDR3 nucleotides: TGTGCCAGCAGCCAAGAATCAGGTCAGAACTATGGCTACACCTTC. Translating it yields CASSQESGQNYGYTF.

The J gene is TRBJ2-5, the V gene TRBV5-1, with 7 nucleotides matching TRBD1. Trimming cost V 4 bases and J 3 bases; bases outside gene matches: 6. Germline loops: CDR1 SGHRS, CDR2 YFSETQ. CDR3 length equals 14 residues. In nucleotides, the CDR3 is TGCGCCAGCAGCACAGGGACAGCCAAAGAGACCCAGTACTTC. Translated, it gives CASSTGTAKETQYF.

The CDR3 region has the DNA TGTGCCAGCAGCGGTGGGGGTAAGGGAGGCGAAGATACGCAGTATTTT. Translated: CASSGGGKGGEDTQYF. V is TRBV9 and J is TRBJ2-3, with D perhaps matching TRBD2 (6 bases). Germline V gene data show CDR1 as SGDLS and CDR2 as YYNGEE. The CDR3 length is 16 residues. Trimming took 3 bases from V and 5 from J, leaving 19 bases between them. Together with reference TRBV9 and TRBJ2-3, the CDR3 gives the full variable domain: DSGVTQTPKHLITATGQRVTLRCSPRSGDLSVYWYQQSLDQGLQFLIQYYNGEERAKGNILERFSAQQFPDLHSELNLSSLELGDSALYFCASSGGGKGGEDTQYFGPGTRLTVL.

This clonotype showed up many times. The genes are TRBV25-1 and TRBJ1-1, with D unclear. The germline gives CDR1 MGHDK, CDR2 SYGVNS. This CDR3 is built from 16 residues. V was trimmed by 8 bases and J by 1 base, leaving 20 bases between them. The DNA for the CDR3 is TGTGCCAGCCAAAGGTCGAAGGGTAATAAGAACACTGAAGCTTTCTTT. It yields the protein CASQRSKGNKNTEAFF.

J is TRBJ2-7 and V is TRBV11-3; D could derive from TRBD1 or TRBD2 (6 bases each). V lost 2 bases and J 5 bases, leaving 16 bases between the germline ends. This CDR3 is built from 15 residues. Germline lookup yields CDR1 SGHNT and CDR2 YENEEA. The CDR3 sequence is CASSLSSGALNEQYF. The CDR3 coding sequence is TGTGCCAGCAGCTTATCTTCGGGGGCCCTCAACGAGCAGTACTTC.

The CDR3 here is CRVLFRNTEAFF. The CDR3 DNA reads TGCAGGGTCTTGTTCAGGAACACTGAAGCTTTCTTT. The chain links TRBV20-1 to TRBJ1-1; D call uncertain. Germline V gene sequence: CDR1 DFQATT, CDR2 SNEGSKA (reference sequence). CDR3 length: 12 amino acids.

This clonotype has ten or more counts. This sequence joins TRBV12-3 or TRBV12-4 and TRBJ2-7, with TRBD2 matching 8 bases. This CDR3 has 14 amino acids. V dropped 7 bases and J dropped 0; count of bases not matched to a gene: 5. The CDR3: CASNPSGLSYEQYF. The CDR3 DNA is TGTGCCAGCAACCCTAGCGGGCTCTCCTACGAGCAGTACTTC.

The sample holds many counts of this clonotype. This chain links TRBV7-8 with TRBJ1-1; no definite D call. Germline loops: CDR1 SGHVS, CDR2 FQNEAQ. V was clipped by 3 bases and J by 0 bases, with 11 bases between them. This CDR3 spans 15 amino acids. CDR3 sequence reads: CASSFGEDMNTEAFF. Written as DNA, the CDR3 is TGTGCCAGCAGCTTTGGGGAAGACATGAACACTGAAGCTTTCTTT.